This paragraph reports one TCR beta chain. The CDR3 is cut off 3 residues early in the read; its end comes from the germline J gene. Method: immunoSEQ multiplex PCR; TCRdb's copy keeps in-frame clones and lacks some. This sample contains 15,000 or so clones. The data belong to a study of T cells in women clearing cervical HPV infection. J was trimmed by 8 bases and V by 6 bases; bases with no gene match: 13. Germline V gene sequence: CDR1 DFQATT, CDR2 SNEGSKA (reference sequence). CDR3 length: 15 amino acids. Input material: blood buffy coat. This receptor was obtained from a woman between 18 and 70 years old with a cervical HPV16 infection that either progressed to CIN3+ or cleared (not recorded which). The chain couples TRBV20-1 to TRBJ2-1, with 10 bases fitting TRBD2. The DNA read from the CDR3 is TGCAGTGCCCCAGGGCGAGCGGGAGGGTTAGATGAG. Translating gives CSAPGRAGGLDE. The CDR3 in full is CSAPGRAGGLDEQFF.